The 8 T cell receptor beta chains in this list originate from one sample, sequenced in a study of CD8 T cells in ankylosing spondylitis. These receptors' antigens are unknown. Whole-study results and caveats: A TCR beta motif made of fewer than ten highly homologous variants seemed typical of ankylosing spondylitis blood.

Using its own MiXCR run on the 5' RACE reads, TCRdb lists one record per CDR3 protein. Here the sample spans 700,000 or so distinct CDR3 sequences, under 20% being singletons. The sequenced sample consisted of blood, either unsorted or a sorted T cell fraction (not recorded which). These receptors originate from a male donor with ankylosing spondylitis.

This chain uses TRBV9 with TRBJ2-3, with 12 nucleotides matching TRBD2. V shed 2 bases, J shed 0 bases, and the junction held 7 bases outside the gene matches. This CDR3 is 18 amino acids long. The germline V gene encodes CDR1 SGDLS and CDR2 YYNGEE. The CDR3 sequence is CASSVYQGTSGSTDTQYF. The CDR3 DNA sequence: TGTGCCAGCAGCGTTTATCAGGGGACTAGCGGGAGCACAGATACGCAGTATTTT. Filled out from reference TRBV9 and TRBJ2-3, the complete variable domain reads DSGVTQTPKHLITATGQRVTLRCSPRSGDLSVYWYQQSLDQGLQFLIQYYNGEERAKGNILERFSAQQFPDLHSELNLSSLELGDSALYFCASSVYQGTSGSTDTQYFGPGTRLTVL.

This rearrangement joins TRBV7-2 to TRBJ2-5; a weak D match, TRBD2 (5 bases). Trimming stripped 2 bases from V and 4 bases from J, with 8 bases between. Germline assignment: CDR1 SGHTA and CDR2 FQGNSA. The CDR3 length is 13 residues. CDR3 bases: TGTGCCAGCAGCTTAAGGAGGTTAGAGACCCAGTACTTC. It specifies CASSLRRLETQYF.

This clonotype was seen a handful of times. The rearrangement links TRBV28 to TRBJ2-7; a possible D gene is TRBD1 (6 bases). The V end lost 2 bases, the J end lost 3 bases, and 14 bases lay between the germline ends. The CDR3 spans 15 residues. Per germline, CDR1 MDHEN and CDR2 SYDVKM. The CDR3 sequence: CASSLATTGYYEQYF. CDR3 nucleotide sequence: TGTGCCAGCAGTTTAGCCACGACAGGTTACTACGAGCAGTACTTC. Filled out from reference TRBV28 and TRBJ2-7, the complete variable domain reads DVKVTQSSRYLVKRTGEKVFLECVQDMDHENMFWYRQDPGLGLRLIYFSYDVKMKEKGDIPEGYSVSREKKERFSLILESASTNQTSMYLCASSLATTGYYEQYFGPGTRLTVT.

This clonotype has only a few counts. The CDR3 nucleotides are TGTGCCAGCAGCCCCCGACTAGCGGGCATGGGAGAGCAGTACTTC. Protein sequence: CASSPRLAGMGEQYF. This chain uses TRBV7-2 with TRBJ2-7, with 10 nucleotides matching TRBD2. Germline V gene lookup returns CDR1 SGHTA and CDR2 FQGNSA. The V gene end was trimmed by 5 bases and the J gene end by 7 bases; junction bases not matched to a gene: 11. The CDR3 length is 15 residues.

The CDR3 spells CATSDAGRNNEQFF. CDR3 sequence (DNA): TGTGCCACCAGTGATGCCGGCCGAAACAATGAGCAGTTCTTC. V usage is TRBV24-1 and J usage is TRBJ2-1; D not resolved. Trimming left V 3 bases short and J 5 bases short, with 10 bases between. This CDR3 region has 14 residues. The germline gives CDR1 KGHDR, CDR2 SFDVKD.

V is TRBV4-1 and J is TRBJ2-2, with no clear D. V was trimmed by 0 bases and J by 4 bases, leaving 9 bases between them. This CDR3 region has 15 residues. Germline-derived CDR1 and CDR2 are MGHRA and YSYEKL. The CDR3 here is CASSQDIERTGELFF. The CDR3 region has the DNA TGCGCCAGCAGCCAAGACATCGAACGCACCGGGGAGCTGTTTTTT.

The chain recombines TRBV9 with TRBJ2-1; 8 bases agree with TRBD2. J lost 0 bases, V lost 4 bases, and 12 bases had no gene match. The CDR3 length is 18 residues. Germline V gene sequence: CDR1 SGDLS, CDR2 YYNGEE. Written as DNA, the CDR3 is TGTGCCAGCAGCCCACGTAAAGCGGGAGTGGGCTCCTACAATGAGCAGTTCTTC. Translation: CASSPRKAGVGSYNEQFF.

This clonotype appeared many times. The rearrangement joins TRBV12-3 or TRBV12-4 to TRBJ2-2; the D is unclear. CDR3 length equals 16 residues. Trimming pared 6 bases from V and 0 bases from J, leaving 14 bases between. CDR3 coding DNA: TGTGCCAGCAGCCACACAACTACCGCGAACACCGGGGAGCTGTTTTTT. Translation gives CASSHTTTANTGELFF.